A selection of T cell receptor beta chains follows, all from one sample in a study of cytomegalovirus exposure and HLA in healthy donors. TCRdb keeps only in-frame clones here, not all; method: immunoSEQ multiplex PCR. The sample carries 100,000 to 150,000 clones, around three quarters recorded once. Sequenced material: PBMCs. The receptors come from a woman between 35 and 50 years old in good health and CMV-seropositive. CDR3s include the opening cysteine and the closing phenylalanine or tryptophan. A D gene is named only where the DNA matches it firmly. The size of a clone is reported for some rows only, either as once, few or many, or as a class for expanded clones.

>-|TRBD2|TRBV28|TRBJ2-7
TGTGCCAGCAGACGACTAGCGGGAGCCTCCGGGGAGCAGTACTTC
CASRRLAGASGEQYF
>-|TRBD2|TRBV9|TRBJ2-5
TGTGCCAGCAGCCCACGTGGGGCGGGAGGGGGAGAGACCCAGTACTTC
CASSPRGAGGGETQYF
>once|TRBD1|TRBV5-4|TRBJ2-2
TGTGCCAGCAGCCTACGGACAGGGGACACCGGGGAGCTGTTTTTT
CASSLRTGDTGELFF
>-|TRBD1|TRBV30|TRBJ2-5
TGTGCCTGGAGTCAGACAGGGGGCTTAGGGACCCAGTACTTC
CAWSQTGGLGTQYF
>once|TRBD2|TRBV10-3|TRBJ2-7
TGTGCCATCAGTGATATTAGCGGGGGGTCCCCCTCCTACGAGCAGTACTTC
CAISDISGGSPSYEQYF
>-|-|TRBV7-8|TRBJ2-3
TGTGCCAGCAGCCCGTCCAAGGGAGCGCAGTATTTT
CASSPSKGAQYF
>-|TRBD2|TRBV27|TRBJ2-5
TGTGCCAGCAGTTCAACCCCCCGCGGACTAGCGGGGCAAGAGACCCAGTACTTC
CASSSTPRGLAGQETQYF
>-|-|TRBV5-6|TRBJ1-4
TGTGCCAGCAGTTCCTTCCGTCAGGGTGTACCTGAAAAACTGTTTTTT
CASSSFRQGVPEKLFF
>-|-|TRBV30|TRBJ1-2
TGTGCCTGGAGTGTTAGATTGGATGGCTACACCTTC
CAWSVRLDGYTF
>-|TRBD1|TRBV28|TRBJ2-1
TGTGCCAGCAGGCTACAGGGGGTTGACTACAATGAGCAGTTCTTC
CASRLQGVDYNEQFF
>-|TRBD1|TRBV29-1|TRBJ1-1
TGCAGCGTTGACCGCCAGACAGGGGCCACTGAAGCTTTCTTT
CSVDRQTGATEAFF
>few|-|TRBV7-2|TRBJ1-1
TGTGCCAGCAGACGTCAGGGTCAGAACACTGAAGCTTTCTTT
CASRRQGQNTEAFF
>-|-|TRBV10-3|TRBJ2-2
TGTGCCATCACAACAGGGAACACCGGGGAGCTGTTTTTT
CAITTGNTGELFF
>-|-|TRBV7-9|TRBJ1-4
TGTGCCAGCAGCCTTTTCGAAAAACTGTTTTTT
CASSLFEKLFF
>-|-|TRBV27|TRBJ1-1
TGTGCCAGCAGGGACAGCTTGAACACTGAAGCTTTCTTT
CASRDSLNTEAFF
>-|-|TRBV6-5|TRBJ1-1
TGCGCCAGCAGTTACTCGACAAACACTGAAGCTTTCTTT
CASSYSTNTEAFF
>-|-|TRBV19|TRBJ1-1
TGTGCCAGTAGGAGGCAGATGAACACTGAAGCTTTCTTT
CASRRQMNTEAFF
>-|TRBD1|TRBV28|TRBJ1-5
TGTGCCAGCAGCACCGGACAGGGCATGAATCAGCCCCAGCATTTT
CASSTGQGMNQPQHF
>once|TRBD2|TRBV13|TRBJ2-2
TGTGCCAGCAGCTCGGGGACTAGAGACACCGGGGAGCTGTTTTTT
CASSSGTRDTGELFF
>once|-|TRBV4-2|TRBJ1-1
TGTGCCAGCAGCCAAGTGAGGTATCGGGTGCAGGGGGAAGCTTTCTTT
CASSQVRYRVQGEAFF
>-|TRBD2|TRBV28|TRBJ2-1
TGTGCCAGCAGTTCCCCCCGAGGACTAGCGGTGGGGGGTGAGCAGTTCTTC
CASSSPRGLAVGGEQFF
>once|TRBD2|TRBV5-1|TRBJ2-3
TGCGCCAGCAGCTTGGAACTAGCGGGCGGTACTAGCACAGATACGCAGTATTTT
CASSLELAGGTSTDTQYF
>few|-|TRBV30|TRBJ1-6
TGTGCCTGGCAGGGTTACTCTAATTCACCCCTCCACTTT
CAWQGYSNSPLHF
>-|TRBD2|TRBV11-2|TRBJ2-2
TGTGCCAGCAGCTCCACCCGGACTAGCTCCGGGGAGCTGTTTTTT
CASSSTRTSSGELFF
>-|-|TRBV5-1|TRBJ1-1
TGCGCCAGCAGCGGTGGGGGGGCTAACACTGAAGCTTTCTTT
CASSGGGANTEAFF
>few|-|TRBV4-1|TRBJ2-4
TGCGCCAGCACGCCGAGTCCAACCAAAAACATTCAGTACTTC
CASTPSPTKNIQYF
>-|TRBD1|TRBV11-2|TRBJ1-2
TGTGCCAGCAGCTCGGACAGGAACTATGGCTACACCTTC
CASSSDRNYGYTF
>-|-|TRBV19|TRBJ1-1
TGTGCCAGTAGTAAAGGGGCTCGAACTGAAGCTTTCTTT
CASSKGARTEAFF
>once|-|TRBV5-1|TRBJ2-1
TGCGCCAGCGGACTCTCAAGCTCCTACAATGAGCAGTTCTTC
CASGLSSSYNEQFF
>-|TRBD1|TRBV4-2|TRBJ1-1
TGTGCCAGCAGTTCCGGGACAGGGGTGAACACTGAAGCTTTCTTT
CASSSGTGVNTEAFF
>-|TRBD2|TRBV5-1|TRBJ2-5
TGCGCCAGCAGCTTGACGCCTAGAACCGCGGGAGGGCCTACTCCCCAGTACTTC
CASSLTPRTAGGPTPQYF
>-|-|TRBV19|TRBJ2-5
TGTGCCAGTAGAAGAACAGGGGAGACCCAGTACTTC
CASRRTGETQYF
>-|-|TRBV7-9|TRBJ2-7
TGTGCCAGCAGCTCCCCCGCCTACGAGCAGTACTTC
CASSSPAYEQYF
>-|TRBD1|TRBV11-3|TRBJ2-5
TGTGCCAGCAGCGCCACCGGGACAGGGGGCATGCAGACCCAGTACTTC
CASSATGTGGMQTQYF
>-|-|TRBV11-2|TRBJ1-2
TGTGCCAGCAGCCCTGAATTCTCGGGCTATGGCTACACCTTC
CASSPEFSGYGYTF
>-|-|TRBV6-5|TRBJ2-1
TGTGCCAGCAGTTACGGCGGGATTAACAATGAGCAGTTCTTC
CASSYGGINNEQFF
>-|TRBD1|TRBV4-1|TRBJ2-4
TGCGCCAGCAGCCAAGATGGGACAGGGGGCAACATTCAGTACTTC
CASSQDGTGGNIQYF
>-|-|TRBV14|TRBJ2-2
TGTGCCAGCAGCCATCGGACAGTCAATTCGAACACCGGGGAGCTGTTTTTT
CASSHRTVNSNTGELFF
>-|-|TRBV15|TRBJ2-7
TGTGCCACCAGCATGTGGGGAGGCTACGAGCAGTACTTC
CATSMWGGYEQYF
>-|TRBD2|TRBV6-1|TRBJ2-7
TGTGCCAGCAGTGAAAGTAGGACTAGCGGAGCCTACGAGCAGTACTTC
CASSESRTSGAYEQYF
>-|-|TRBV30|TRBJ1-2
TGTGCCTGGAGTGCGCGAGGTCTTGAGGACTATGGCTACACCTTC
CAWSARGLEDYGYTF
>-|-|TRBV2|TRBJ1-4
TGTGCCAGCAACCGGGGGTTCACTAATGAAAAACTGTTTTTT
CASNRGFTNEKLFF